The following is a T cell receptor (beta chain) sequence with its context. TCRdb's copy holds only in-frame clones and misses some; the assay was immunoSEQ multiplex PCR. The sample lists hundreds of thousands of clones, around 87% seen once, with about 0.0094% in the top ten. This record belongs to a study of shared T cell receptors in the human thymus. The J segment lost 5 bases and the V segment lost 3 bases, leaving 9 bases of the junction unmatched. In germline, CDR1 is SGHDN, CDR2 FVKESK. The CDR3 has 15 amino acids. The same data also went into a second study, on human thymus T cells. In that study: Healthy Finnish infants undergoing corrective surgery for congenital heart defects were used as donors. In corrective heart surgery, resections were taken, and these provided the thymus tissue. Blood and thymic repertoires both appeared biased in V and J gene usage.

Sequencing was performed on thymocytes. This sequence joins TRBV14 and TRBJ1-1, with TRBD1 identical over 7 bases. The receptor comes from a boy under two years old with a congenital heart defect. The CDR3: CASSQIQGRVTEAFF. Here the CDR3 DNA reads TGTGCCAGCAGCCAGATACAGGGGCGGGTAACTGAAGCTTTCTTT.